This T cell receptor beta chain appears in the sequencing data of a study of blood T cells in healthy people across ages. In the study overall: About one barcoded beta molecule was captured per two T cells (by template switching).

The CDR3 consists of 16 residues. Germline assignment: CDR1 SGHVS and CDR2 FQNEAQ. A remark on this clonotype: At one end the junction does not follow the germline gene, possibly because of a read error.

Primed by a sample-barcoded 5' primer and a J-beta primer mix, a second PCR proceeded for roughly 7 to 11 cycles. TCRdb independently ran MiXCR on the 5' RACE reads; one entry per CDR3 protein. The sample lists 780,000 or so distinct CDR3 sequences; roughly 50% were seen once. The specimen sequenced was blood. The chain is built from TRBV7-8 and TRBJ2-3, with 13 bases that match TRBD2. The TCR was taken from a middle-aged man in good health. CDR3 region: CASSLGLAGNTDTQYF. In nucleotides, the CDR3 is TGCGCCAGCAGCTTGGGACTAGCGGGGAACACAGATACGCAGTATTTT.